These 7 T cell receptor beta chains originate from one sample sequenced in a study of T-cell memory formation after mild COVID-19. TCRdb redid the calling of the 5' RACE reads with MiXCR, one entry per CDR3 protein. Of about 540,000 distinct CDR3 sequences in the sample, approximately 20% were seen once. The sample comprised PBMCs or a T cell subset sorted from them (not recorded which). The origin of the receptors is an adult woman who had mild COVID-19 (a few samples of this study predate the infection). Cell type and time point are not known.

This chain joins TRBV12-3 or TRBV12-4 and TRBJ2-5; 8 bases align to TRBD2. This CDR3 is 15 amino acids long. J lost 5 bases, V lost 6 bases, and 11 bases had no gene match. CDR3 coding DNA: TGTGCCAGCAGCCGTCGGTCGGGGGGGACGGAGACCCAGTACTTC. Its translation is CASSRRSGGTETQYF.

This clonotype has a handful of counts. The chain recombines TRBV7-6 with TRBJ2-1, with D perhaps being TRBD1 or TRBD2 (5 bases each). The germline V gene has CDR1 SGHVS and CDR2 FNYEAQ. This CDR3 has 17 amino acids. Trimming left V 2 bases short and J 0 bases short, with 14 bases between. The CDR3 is CASSLKGPYSSYNEQFF. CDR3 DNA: TGTGCCAGCAGCTTAAAGGGACCTTATAGCTCCTACAATGAGCAGTTCTTC.

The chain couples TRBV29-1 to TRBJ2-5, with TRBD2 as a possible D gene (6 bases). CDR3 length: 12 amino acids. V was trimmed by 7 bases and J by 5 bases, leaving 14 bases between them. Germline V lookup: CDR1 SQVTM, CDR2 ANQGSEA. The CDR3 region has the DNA TGCAGCGCGTCTAGCGTGGGGGAGACCCAGTACTTC. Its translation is CSASSVGETQYF.

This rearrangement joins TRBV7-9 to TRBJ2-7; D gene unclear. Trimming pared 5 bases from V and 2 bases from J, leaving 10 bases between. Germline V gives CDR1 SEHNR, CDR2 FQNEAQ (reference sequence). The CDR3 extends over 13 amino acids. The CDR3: CASSLRNTYEQYF. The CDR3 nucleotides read TGTGCCAGCAGCCTCAGGAATACCTACGAGCAGTACTTC.

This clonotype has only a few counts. CDR3 sequence: CASSYTGLGRAAYEQYF. For the CDR3, the DNA is TGTGCCAGCAGCTATACGGGCCTGGGGCGGGCCGCTTACGAGCAGTACTTC. The rearrangement joins TRBV11-2 to TRBJ2-7; D is tentatively TRBD1 or TRBD2 (5 bases each). The CDR3 consists of 17 residues. V was trimmed by 4 bases and J by 4 bases, leaving 23 bases between them. Germline-derived CDR1 and CDR2 are SGHAT and FQNNGV.

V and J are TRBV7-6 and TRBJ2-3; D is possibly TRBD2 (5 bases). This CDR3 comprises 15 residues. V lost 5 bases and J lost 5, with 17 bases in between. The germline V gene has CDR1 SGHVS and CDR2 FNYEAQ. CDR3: CASSPIEGGGDTQYF. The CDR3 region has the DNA TGTGCCAGCAGCCCAATTGAGGGTGGCGGAGATACGCAGTATTTT.

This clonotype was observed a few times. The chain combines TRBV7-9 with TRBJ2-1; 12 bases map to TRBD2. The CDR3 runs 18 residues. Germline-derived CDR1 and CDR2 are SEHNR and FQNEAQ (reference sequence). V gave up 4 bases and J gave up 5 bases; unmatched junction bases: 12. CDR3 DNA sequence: TGTGCCAGCAGCTCGATACTCACTAGCGGGAGGACGCACAATGAGCAGTTCTTC. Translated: CASSSILTSGRTHNEQFF.